This T cell receptor beta chain was recovered during a study of blood T cell repertoires in COVID-19. About the research overall: Donors in the United States, Italy and Spain gave samples during acute or convalescent COVID-19. Sources were T cells, B-cell-depleted T cells, or PBMCs; the material itself was cDNA or gDNA.

Enrollees, about 18 to 89 years old, lived in 24 US areas. This clone was seen a single time. The germline CDR1 and CDR2 sequences are MDHEN and SYDVKM. This CDR3 is built from 15 residues. The V segment lost 4 bases and the J segment 2 bases; nucleotides outside the gene matches: 5. The protocol was immunoSEQ multiplex PCR, while the TCRdb copy is restricted to in-frame clones and leaves out a portion. The repertoire holds about 200,000 clones, with 86% as singletons. The sequence was collected from a man aged 40-49 years with acute COVID-19. Sample: PBMCs or T cells enriched from blood (not recorded which). This sequence joins TRBV28 and TRBJ1-5, with 7 bases fitting TRBD1. CDR3 in amino acids: CASSSGGLGNQPQHF. CDR3 coding DNA: TGTGCCAGCAGTTCAGGGGGGTTGGGCAATCAGCCCCAGCATTTT.